These 9 T cell receptor beta chains share one sample of origin, sequenced in a study of T cell changes during pregnancy in multiple sclerosis. Assay used: immunoSEQ multiplex PCR; TCRdb lists only in-frame clones, some missing. Here the sample spans tens of thousands of clones, 85% to 95% being singletons. Here the sequenced sample was CD4+ T cells from peripheral blood mononuclear cells, taken in the third trimester of pregnancy. Receptor source: a female donor with multiple sclerosis, enrolled in a pregnancy study.

The rearrangement joins TRBV11-2 to TRBJ2-1; a possible D gene is TRBD2 (5 bases). CDR1 is SGHAT, CDR2 FQNNGV, per germline. The V end lost 4 bases, the J end lost 0 bases, and 13 bases lay between the germline ends. CDR3 size: 16 residues. CDR3 DNA sequence: TGTGCCAGCAGCTCTAGCCTCCGGACCTCCTACAATGAGCAGTTCTTC. Translating gives CASSSSLRTSYNEQFF.

The rearrangement links TRBV5-1 to TRBJ1-6, with TRBD1 matching over 10 bases. Looked up from germline, CDR1 is SGHRS and CDR2 is YFSETQ. The CDR3 is 24 amino acids. V shed 2 bases, J shed 0 bases, and the junction held 23 bases outside the gene matches. DNA of the CDR3: TGCGCCAGCAGCTTAAGGAGGACGGGACAGGGGTATCCCCAACCAAGCTCCTATAATTCACCCCTCCACTTT. As protein: CASSLRRTGQGYPQPSSYNSPLHF.

V and J are TRBV5-4 and TRBJ2-3, with unresolved D. The CDR3 length is 14 residues. The V end lost 0 bases, the J end lost 2 bases, and 7 bases lay between the germline ends. Germline CDR1 and CDR2: SGHNT and YYREEE (reference sequence). The DNA of the CDR3 is TGTGCCAGCAGCTTGGAGCCTAACACAGATACGCAGTATTTT. Protein: CASSLEPNTDTQYF.

The chain recombines TRBV9 with TRBJ1-3, with 10 bases matching TRBD1. V trimming: 0 bases; J trimming: 1 base; junction bases outside the gene matches: 1. This CDR3 contains 16 residues. Germline values: CDR1 SGDLS, CDR2 YYNGEE. The CDR3 loop is CASSVGQGASGNTIYF. The CDR3, as DNA: TGTGCCAGCAGCGTAGGACAGGGGGCGTCTGGAAACACCATATATTTT.

The chain combines TRBV5-4 with TRBJ2-2; the D is unclear. V gave up 4 bases and J gave up 6 bases, with 13 bases separating them. Per the germline V gene, CDR1 is SGHNT and CDR2 is YYREEE (reference sequence). The CDR3 is 14 residues long. The CDR3 region has the DNA TGTGCCAGCAGCCGATACGGGTCCTCCGGGGAGCTGTTTTTT. Protein: CASSRYGSSGELFF.

V usage is TRBV2 and J usage is TRBJ2-2; perhaps TRBD2 as D (7 bases). Germline lookup yields CDR1 SNHLY and CDR2 FYNNEI. V lost 9 bases, J lost 3 bases, and 14 bases lay in between. This CDR3 has 14 residues. CDR3 amino acids: CARSKGGYTGELFF. The CDR3 nucleotides read TGTGCCAGAAGTAAGGGGGGGTACACCGGGGAGCTGTTTTTT.

The chain is built from TRBV6-4 and TRBJ2-1; TRBD2 agrees at 10 bases. The CDR3 totals 18 residues. V was pared by 4 bases and J by 1 base, with 10 bases of the junction left unmatched. Germline V lookup: CDR1 MRHNA, CDR2 SNTAGT. Here the CDR3 reads CASSALAGLTTSYNEQFF. The CDR3 DNA is TGTGCCAGCAGTGCACTAGCGGGACTGACTACTTCCTACAATGAGCAGTTCTTC.

This clone was seen more than once but under ten times. The CDR3 DNA follows: TGCAGCGGCCGGGACACTAGGACTGAAGCTTTCTTT. It codes for CSGRDTRTEAFF. The V gene is TRBV29-1, the J gene TRBJ1-1; maybe TRBD1 (6 bases). The germline V and J ends were trimmed by 7 bases and 5 bases, with 14 bases remaining between them. The CDR3 has 12 residues. Germline-derived CDR1 and CDR2 are SQVTM and ANQGSEA.

The V gene is TRBV6-5, the J gene TRBJ2-7; 10 positions match TRBD2. J gave up 2 bases and V 6 bases, and 4 bases lay outside the gene matches. Per germline, CDR1 MNHEY and CDR2 SVGAGI. The CDR3 runs to 14 residues. CDR3 DNA: TGTGCCAGCAGCCAGGGACTAGCGACCTACGAGCAGTACTTC. Translated: CASSQGLATYEQYF.